Listed below are T cell receptor beta chains from one sample, sequenced in a study of shared clonotypes between healthy human individuals. Here immunoSEQ multiplex PCR was the method, and the copy in TCRdb shows in-frame clones only, minus some. The sample includes 2 million to 2.5 million clones, approximately 96% of them seen just once. Sequencing input: naive CD4+ T cells sorted from blood. These receptors were collected from a man aged 18 to 35 in good health. The conserved cysteine and the conserved F or W are not part of the CDR3 here. Fields, in order: J gene, V gene, CDR3 protein.

TRBJ1-5	TRBV28	ASSVDRGHNQPQH
TRBJ2-7	TRBV6-6	ASADSLGYEQY
TRBJ2-2	TRBV7-2	ASSLIAGVTGELF
TRBJ1-3	TRBV7-7	ASSPINGNTIY
TRBJ2-5	TRBV18	ASSPLDRVETQY
TRBJ1-2	TRBV5-6	ASSLVAANYGYT
TRBJ2-3	TRBV5-1	ASSLPGLAGRWGDTQY
TRBJ2-3	TRBV10-3	AISEDRRSDTQY
TRBJ1-1	TRBV7-6	ASSLDENTEAF
TRBJ2-7	TRBV27	ASSFSAGTGEQY
TRBJ2-2	TRBV7-9	ASSLATSGNTGELF
TRBJ2-7	TRBV28	ASSTQQPSSYEQY
TRBJ1-2	TRBV27	ASRPTGLSGYT
TRBJ1-2	TRBV2	ASNPERTLMEGGYT
TRBJ2-1	TRBV9	ASSVGYLYNEQF
TRBJ2-3	TRBV9	ASSEGTSLRTDTQY
TRBJ2-1	TRBV7-2	ASGSGLSYNEQF
TRBJ1-1	TRBV2	ASSIDSLNTEAF
TRBJ2-2	TRBV18	ASQGRQGSNTGELF
TRBJ2-1	TRBV5-6	ASSLEGTALRNEQF
TRBJ2-3	TRBV29-1	SVEGASRGTDTQY
TRBJ1-4	TRBV5-1	ASSPGLSTTNEKLF
TRBJ1-5	TRBV19	ASSSSGMSNQPQH
TRBJ2-2	TRBV27	ASRLAGNANTGELF
TRBJ2-3	TRBV4-3	ASSQEYAGGSDTQY
TRBJ2-1	TRBV9	ASSVMGQGADEQF
TRBJ1-6	TRBV5-1	ASSLGQGASDSPLH
TRBJ2-2	TRBV30	ASSRGMNTGELF
TRBJ1-2	TRBV29-1	SVENTEYGYT
TRBJ2-1	TRBV7-9	ASSLEGRGPDEQF
TRBJ2-7	TRBV28	ASTKSGSSGVEQY
TRBJ2-7	TRBV4-2	ASSQLSGFEQY
TRBJ1-5	TRBV4-1	ASSQAPPQPQH
TRBJ2-3	TRBV7-9	ASSPGGNTDTQY
TRBJ2-3	TRBV6-5	ASRDRGDTQY
TRBJ1-6	TRBV10-3	AISRTGSSYNSPLH
TRBJ1-5	TRBV10-1	ASSESAQPQH
TRBJ2-5	TRBV25-1	ASSELHKETQY
TRBJ1-4	TRBV7-2	ASRGGLNEKLF
TRBJ2-2	TRBV6-1	ATGQGAGVGELF
TRBJ1-2	TRBV10-1	ASSESGYYGYT
TRBJ1-3	TRBV30	AWSVKGSGNTIY
TRBJ2-5	TRBV30	AWSAGQFLGTQY
TRBJ2-2	TRBV7-2	ASSPQGAGELF
TRBJ2-7	TRBV9	ASSGFPGQGMYEQY
TRBJ2-2	TRBV2	ASSRDGHTGELF
TRBJ2-5	TRBV10-3	AISDKVQETQY
TRBJ2-3	TRBV25-1	ASGRDRVADTQY
TRBJ2-1	TRBV18	ASSPPASGAGYGEQF
TRBJ2-2	TRBV9	ASSADPTTGELF
TRBJ1-5	TRBV28	ASSLSARLNQPQH
TRBJ2-5	TRBV18	ASSPSRGGLETQY
TRBJ1-2	TRBV6-6	ASRSPNYGYT
TRBJ2-5	TRBV7-2	ASSLVLAASGSRGETQY